Listed below are T cell receptor beta chains from one sample, sequenced in a study of T-cell memory formation after mild COVID-19. TCRdb independently ran MiXCR on the 5' RACE reads; one entry per CDR3 protein. The data contain around 300,000 distinct CDR3 sequences, 12% to 15% of them seen just once; the ten biggest clones take up 20% to 25%. Sequenced material: PBMCs or a T cell subset sorted from them (not recorded which). All receptors derive from a man aged 18 to 29 who had mild COVID-19 (a few samples of this study predate the infection). Cell type and time point are not known. CDR3s include the opening cysteine and the closing phenylalanine or tryptophan. The D gene is left open where the match is weak. The size of a clone is reported for some rows only, either as once, few or many, or as a class for expanded clones.

>many|TRBV3-1|TRBJ2-3|NA
CASSQGNLETDTQYF
TGTGCCAGCAGCCAAGGAAATCTAGAGACGGATACGCAGTATTTT
>few|TRBV5-1|TRBJ2-1|NA
CASSSGPQPNEQFF
TGCGCCAGCAGTTCGGGGCCCCAACCCAATGAGCAGTTCTTC
>few|TRBV3-1|TRBJ2-3|TRBD2
CASSPQSRGLAKSSTDTQYF
TGTGCCAGCAGCCCCCAATCGCGTGGACTAGCCAAGTCCTCGACAGATACGCAGTATTTT
>NA|TRBV7-9|TRBJ1-6|TRBD1
CASSLTGGRDNSPLHF
TGTGCCAGCAGCCTGACAGGGGGCCGGGATAATTCACCCCTCCACTTT
>NA|TRBV7-2|TRBJ2-2|TRBD1
CASSAGQGVTGELFF
TGTGCCAGCAGCGCCGGGCAGGGGGTAACCGGGGAGCTGTTTTTT
>NA|TRBV6-2/TRBV6-3|TRBJ2-1|NA
CASQSGAVDEQFF
TGTGCCAGCCAATCTGGAGCGGTGGATGAGCAGTTCTTC
>many|TRBV5-1|TRBJ2-1|NA
CASSLAEQGDEQFF
TGCGCCAGCAGCTTGGCCGAACAGGGTGATGAGCAGTTCTTC
>few|TRBV4-1|TRBJ1-1|NA
CASSQDRTLNTEAFF
TGCGCCAGCAGCCAAGACCGGACCTTGAACACTGAAGCTTTCTTT
>few|TRBV18|TRBJ2-5|NA
CASGSPMEQETQYF
TGTGCCAGCGGGAGCCCGATGGAACAAGAGACCCAGTACTTC
>NA|TRBV25-1|TRBJ2-1|NA
CARPRKGFF
TGTGCCAGACCACGGAAGGGGTTCTTC
>NA|TRBV7-9|TRBJ2-2|NA
CASSLPGTSNTGELFF
TGTGCCAGCAGCTTACCGGGGACATCGAACACCGGGGAGCTGTTTTTT
>NA|TRBV6-5|TRBJ1-6|NA
CASSFIGGSPLHF
TGTGCCAGCAGTTTTATTGGGGGCTCACCCCTCCACTTT
>NA|TRBV7-9|TRBJ1-5|NA
CASSLGWSQPQHF
TGTGCCAGCAGCTTAGGGTGGAGTCAGCCCCAGCATTTT
>few|TRBV3-1|TRBJ1-1|NA
CASTQGTGAGTEAFF
TGTGCCAGCACCCAGGGGACGGGCGCGGGGACTGAAGCTTTCTTT
>NA|TRBV12-3/TRBV12-4|TRBJ2-1|NA
CASTEDRLSYNEQFF
TGTGCCAGCACCGAGGACAGACTCTCCTACAATGAGCAGTTCTTC
>NA|TRBV7-8|TRBJ1-5|NA
CASSRRGLNQPQHF
TGTGCCAGCAGCCGAAGAGGCCTTAATCAGCCCCAGCATTTT
>many|TRBV10-1|TRBJ2-4|NA
CASSVGMGNIQYF
TGCGCCAGCAGTGTAGGGATGGGAAACATTCAGTACTTC
>NA|TRBV6-5|TRBJ2-1|NA
CASSYSSVWNEQFF
TGTGCCAGCAGTTACTCTTCAGTCTGGAATGAGCAGTTCTTC
>NA|TRBV6-2/TRBV6-3|TRBJ2-7|TRBD2
CASSLTPGGRYEQYF
TGTGCCAGCAGTCTAACGCCGGGGGGGAGGTACGAGCAGTACTTC
>NA|TRBV7-2|TRBJ2-5|TRBD1
CASSLAGRRGLETQYF
TGTGCCAGCAGCTTAGCGGGACGCAGGGGGCTAGAGACCCAGTACTTC
>few|TRBV30|TRBJ1-1|NA
CAWTRKPGGTEAFF
TGTGCCTGGACTCGTAAGCCCGGCGGGACTGAAGCTTTCTTT
>NA|TRBV10-3|TRBJ2-5|NA
CAISPQGETQYF
TGTGCCATCAGTCCCCAAGGAGAGACCCAGTACTTC
>many|TRBV7-9|TRBJ2-1|TRBD2
CASSLRGAPYNEQFF
TGTGCCAGCAGCTTGCGGGGGGCGCCCTACAATGAGCAGTTCTTC
>few|TRBV10-1|TRBJ2-7|NA
CASSENQGSTYEQYF
TGCGCCAGCAGTGAGAACCAGGGGTCCACCTACGAGCAGTACTTC
>many|TRBV6-5|TRBJ1-1|TRBD1
CASSYTGQGNTEAFF
TGTGCCAGCAGTTACACCGGACAGGGGAACACTGAAGCTTTCTTT
>NA|TRBV20-1|TRBJ1-2|NA
CSASRTDKFYGYTF
TGCAGCGCCTCTCGGACCGATAAGTTCTATGGCTACACCTTC
>few|TRBV5-1|TRBJ1-6|NA
CASSEGPSGSPLHF
TGCGCCAGCAGCGAGGGCCCATCGGGTTCACCCCTCCACTTT
>few|TRBV12-3/TRBV12-4|TRBJ2-4|NA
CASSDGTLRFKNIQYF
TGTGCCAGCAGCGACGGGACCCTTCGGTTTAAAAACATTCAGTACTTC
>NA|TRBV7-2|TRBJ1-1|NA
CASSPAGGHPEAFF
TGTGCCAGCAGCCCCGCCGGGGGTCACCCTGAAGCTTTCTTT
>few|TRBV7-2|TRBJ2-5|NA
CASSLGGASAETQYF
TGTGCCAGCAGCTTAGGAGGAGCTAGCGCAGAGACCCAGTACTTC
>few|TRBV29-1|TRBJ2-7|TRBD1
CSVEARDSIPYEQYF
TGCAGCGTTGAAGCCCGGGACAGTATACCATACGAGCAGTACTTC
>many|TRBV29-1|TRBJ2-5|NA
CSARGAQQETQYF
TGCAGCGCCCGGGGGGCTCAACAAGAGACCCAGTACTTC
>few|TRBV7-2|TRBJ2-7|NA
CASSLVVLDSYEQYF
TGTGCCAGCAGCTTAGTGGTTCTGGACTCCTACGAGCAGTACTTC
>NA|TRBV12-3/TRBV12-4|TRBJ2-7|TRBD1
CASSLGGTGGYEQYF
TGTGCCAGCAGTCTTGGCGGGACAGGGGGCTACGAGCAGTACTTC